Presented here are 31 T cell receptor beta chains from one specimen sequenced in a study of blood T cell repertoires in COVID-19. Repertoires were generated with immunoSEQ multiplex PCR, while TCRdb's copy carries only in-frame clones and drops some. Here the sample spans 130,000 or so clones, 84% being singletons. The sample consisted of peripheral blood. The receptors were gathered from a man aged 55 to 70 with acute or convalescent COVID-19.

Only a few counts were recorded for this clone. The chain recombines TRBV5-1 with TRBJ2-5, with D possibly TRBD2 on 6 matching bases. The CDR3 has 15 residues. The V gene's germline CDR1 is SGHRS and CDR2 YFSETQ. V lost 9 bases, J lost 4 bases, and 22 bases lay in between. The CDR3 loop reads CATGLATGDRETQYF. The CDR3 nucleotides are TGCGCCACCGGTCTCGCGACGGGGGATCGAGAGACCCAGTACTTC.

This clone has more than one count but fewer than ten. This chain uses TRBV5-1 with TRBJ2-7; 9 positions match TRBD1. The CDR3 contains 14 residues. Trimming at V came to 3 bases and at J to 5 bases, leaving 6 bases not matched to a gene. Germline CDR1 is SGHRS and CDR2 is YFSETQ. The CDR3 coding sequence is TGCGCCAGCAGCTCGGGACAGGGTTTCGACGAGCAGTACTTC. Protein product: CASSSGQGFDEQYF.

This clone appeared a single time. The rearrangement joins TRBV5-4 to TRBJ1-2; 10 bases fit TRBD1. Looked up from germline, CDR1 is SGHNT and CDR2 is YYREEE (reference sequence). V dropped 3 bases and J dropped 2; count of bases not matched to a gene: 4. The CDR3 is made up of 15 amino acids. This chain's CDR3 is CASSWAGQGNYGYTF. DNA for the CDR3: TGTGCCAGCAGCTGGGCGGGACAGGGGAACTATGGCTACACCTTC.

This chain connects TRBV27 to TRBJ1-2; 12 bases fit TRBD1. The V and J ends lost 5 bases and 3 bases, in that order; junction bases with no gene match: 4. Germline V CDR1 and CDR2: MNHEY, SMNVEV (reference sequence). The CDR3 extends over 15 amino acids. The CDR3 bases are TGTGCCAGCAGTAGGGGACAGGGGGCGTACTATGGCTACACCTTC. Encoded protein: CASSRGQGAYYGYTF.

The genes are TRBV18 and TRBJ2-1; TRBD1 matches 8 bases. Per germline, CDR1 KGHSH and CDR2 LQKENI. After removal of 4 bases from V and 8 bases from J, the junction contained 7 bases not matched to a gene. CDR3 size: 14 residues. Here the CDR3 DNA reads TGTGCCAGCTCACTGAGGACAGGGTCCGATGAGCAGTTCTTC. This codes for CASSLRTGSDEQFF.

The V and J genes are TRBV13 and TRBJ2-7, with TRBD1 identical over 7 bases. J gave up 0 bases and V 6 bases, and 14 bases lay outside the gene matches. Germline CDR1 reads PRHDT; CDR2 reads FYEKMQ (reference sequence). The CDR3 runs 17 residues. The CDR3, as DNA: TGTGCCAGCAGTAGGGACAGCTTCCTATCAAGCTCCTACGAGCAGTACTTC. Its translation is CASSRDSFLSSSYEQYF.

This chain links TRBV29-1 with TRBJ1-4; 8 nucleotides align to TRBD1. The CDR3 length is 12 residues. Germline CDR1 reads SQVTM; CDR2 reads ANQGSEA. The junction had 4 bases not matched to a gene; V was cut back by 7 bases and J by 6 bases. CDR3 DNA sequence: TGCAGCGCATCGACAGGGGATGAAAAACTGTTTTTT. Residues: CSASTGDEKLFF.

The chain combines TRBV18 with TRBJ1-3, with D unclear. The V gene lost 2 bases and the J gene lost 0 bases, with 11 bases spanning the gap. Germline loops: CDR1 KGHSH, CDR2 LQKENI. The CDR3 spans 16 residues. The CDR3 region has the DNA TGTGCCAGCTCACCAGAGAGACTGAACTCTGGAAACACCATATATTTT. Its protein product is CASSPERLNSGNTIYF.

The rearrangement uses TRBV24-1 and TRBJ2-7; a possible D gene is TRBD2 (5 bases). The germline CDR1 and CDR2 sequences are KGHDR and SFDVKD. Trimming removed 11 bases at V and 3 bases at J, with 13 bases between. The CDR3 sequence is 12 residues long. The CDR3 loop is CARPPEDYEQYF. CDR3 nucleotide sequence: TGTGCCAGACCTCCGGAGGACTACGAGCAGTACTTC.

The rearrangement joins TRBV29-1 to TRBJ2-5, with D perhaps TRBD2 (6 bases). Germline loops: CDR1 SQVTM, CDR2 ANQGSEA. This CDR3 is built from 12 residues. The V and J ends lost 7 bases and 1 base respectively, with 10 bases between them. CDR3 nucleotide sequence: TGCAGCGCCCGACTAGTCCAAGAGACCCAGTACTTC. Translating gives CSARLVQETQYF.

The V gene is TRBV6-5, the J gene TRBJ2-7, with 13 bases fitting TRBD2. The CDR3 loop spans 15 amino acids. Per germline, CDR1 MNHEY and CDR2 SVGAGI. V was pared by 6 bases and J by 2 bases, with 4 bases of the junction left unmatched. The CDR3 bases are TGTGCCAGCAGATCCGGACTAGCGGGAGCCTACGAGCAGTACTTC. This encodes CASRSGLAGAYEQYF.

The chain joins TRBV5-4 to TRBJ1-2; no definite D call. Germline V gives CDR1 SGHNT, CDR2 YYREEE (reference sequence). The CDR3 totals 16 residues. The V end was cut by 2 bases, the J end by 4 bases, with 18 bases between. The CDR3 DNA reads TGTGCCAGCAGCTTTGGGCCCCGTAAACAAGTCTATGGCTACACCTTC. This translates into CASSFGPRKQVYGYTF.

The rearrangement links TRBV9 to TRBJ1-3; D gene ambiguous. This CDR3 is built from 14 residues. Trimming pared 0 bases from V and 2 bases from J, leaving 6 bases between. CDR1 SGDLS and CDR2 YYNGEE come from the germline V gene. The CDR3 DNA follows: TGTGCCAGCAGCGTAGCTACCCCTGGAAACACCATATATTTT. It codes for CASSVATPGNTIYF.

This clone was counted between two and nine times. The V and J genes are TRBV10-3 and TRBJ1-4, with 7 nucleotides matching TRBD1. In germline, CDR1 is ENHRY, CDR2 SYGVKD. The V gene end was trimmed by 7 bases and the J gene end by 2 bases; junction bases not matched to a gene: 1. The length of the CDR3 is 13 residues. The CDR3 DNA is TGTGCCATCAAGGGGGCGACTAATGAAAAACTGTTTTTT. Residues: CAIKGATNEKLFF.

This clone was recorded a few times. The V call is TRBV3-1 (or the pseudogene TRBV3-2), the J call TRBJ2-7; D is uncertain. Per the germline V gene, CDR1 is LGHDT and CDR2 is YNNKEL (reference sequence). This CDR3 comprises 15 residues. V lost 2 bases to trimming and J lost 2 bases, with 13 bases between them. The CDR3 protein is CASSQYEVQTYEQYF. CDR3 bases: TGTGCCAGCAGCCAATACGAGGTTCAAACCTACGAGCAGTACTTC.

The genes are TRBV7-6 and TRBJ2-1; 15 nucleotides match TRBD2. V lost 5 bases and J lost 0; bases outside the gene matches: 8. The CDR3 contains 19 residues. CDR1 is SGHVS and CDR2 is FNYEAQ in the germline V gene. The CDR3 loop reads CASSRGLAGGSSSYNEQFF. The CDR3 DNA reads TGTGCCAGCAGCCGAGGACTAGCGGGGGGGAGTAGCTCCTACAATGAGCAGTTCTTC.

The rearrangement joins TRBV3-1 (or the pseudogene TRBV3-2) to TRBJ1-5; the D is unclear. Germline CDR1 reads LGHDT; CDR2 reads YNNKEL (reference sequence). This CDR3 has 15 residues. Deletions cut 1 base from V and 1 base from J, with 8 bases between. CDR3 DNA: TGTGCCAGCAGCCAAGGGCGGGGAAGCAATCAGCCCCAGCATTTT. Its protein product is CASSQGRGSNQPQHF.

V and J are TRBV5-1 and TRBJ2-7, with D possibly TRBD1 on 7 matching bases. The V end was cut by 4 bases, the J end by 4 bases, with 21 bases between. This CDR3 spans 16 amino acids. Germline assignment: CDR1 SGHRS and CDR2 YFSETQ. The chain's CDR3 is CASSPGDSTGFYEQYF. In DNA form, the CDR3 reads TGCGCCAGCAGCCCGGGGGATTCGACAGGGTTTTACGAGCAGTACTTC.

The chain employs TRBV6-5 and TRBJ1-6; 7 bases match TRBD1. Germline CDR1 and CDR2: MNHEY and SVGAGI. V shed 7 bases, J shed 11 bases, and the junction held 2 bases outside the gene matches. The CDR3 is 11 residues long. The CDR3 protein is CASKRGPPLHF. DNA for the CDR3: TGTGCCAGCAAGAGGGGGCCACCCCTCCACTTT.

The genes are TRBV5-4 and TRBJ2-5, with 10 bases matching TRBD1. Germline V gives CDR1 SGHNT, CDR2 YYREEE (reference sequence). V gave up 3 bases and J gave up 5 bases; unmatched junction bases: 7. This CDR3 comprises 15 residues. In nucleotides, the CDR3 is TGTGCCAGCAGCTGGGGACAGGGGATGGAGGAGACCCAGTACTTC. Translated: CASSWGQGMEETQYF.

This clone was counted a single time. The identical CDR3 is also encoded by other nucleotide sequences in the sample. The chain combines TRBV29-1 with TRBJ1-1, with 7 bases aligning to TRBD1. CDR1 is SQVTM and CDR2 is ANQGSEA in the germline V gene. The CDR3 is 12 amino acids. The trim removed 4 bases at V and 4 bases at J, leaving 3 bases unmatched. The DNA for the CDR3 is TGCAGCGTTGGACAGGGTGGCACTGAAGCTTTCTTT. It codes for CSVGQGGTEAFF.

The chain links TRBV7-2 to TRBJ2-1; TRBD2 matches at 13 bases. Germline-derived CDR1 and CDR2 are SGHTA and FQGNSA. Trimming at V came to 4 bases and at J to 0 bases, leaving 3 bases not matched to a gene. This CDR3 has 17 residues. The CDR3 DNA reads TGTGCCAGCAGCTCCGGGACTAGCGGGGTCTCCTACAATGAGCAGTTCTTC. Amino acid sequence: CASSSGTSGVSYNEQFF.

The CDR3 sequence is CASSPFLVNSGVNTGELFF. The CDR3, as DNA: TGTGCCAGCAGCCCCTTCCTTGTAAATAGCGGAGTGAACACCGGGGAGCTGTTTTTT. The rearrangement joins TRBV5-8 to TRBJ2-2; TRBD2 is a possible D gene (6 bases). Trimming pared 4 bases from V and 1 base from J, leaving 23 bases between. Looked up from germline, CDR1 is SGHTS and CDR2 is YDEGEE. There are 19 residues in the CDR3.

This clone has a single count. The CDR3 protein is CASSREGGNEKLFF. In DNA, the CDR3 is TGTGCCAGCAGCCGGGAAGGGGGAAATGAAAAACTGTTTTTT. The chain carries TRBV3-1 (or the pseudogene TRBV3-2) and TRBJ1-4; the D gene is possibly TRBD1 (6 bases). Looked up from germline, CDR1 is LGHDT and CDR2 is YNNKEL (reference sequence). The CDR3 consists of 14 residues. V lost 4 bases and J 5 bases, leaving 11 bases between the germline ends.

This clone was counted once. The chain is built from TRBV7-9 and TRBJ1-4, with TRBD1 as a possible D gene (5 bases). The CDR3 sequence is 15 residues long. Per germline, CDR1 SEHNR and CDR2 FQNEAQ (reference sequence). Trimming stripped 5 bases from V and 4 bases from J, with 14 bases between. The CDR3 region is CASSLSVGVNEKLFF. DNA for the CDR3: TGTGCCAGCAGCCTATCAGTAGGGGTTAATGAAAAACTGTTTTTT.

The chain has TRBV7-3 and TRBJ2-3; 14 bases are shared with TRBD2. V dropped 4 bases and J dropped 4; count of bases not matched to a gene: 4. Looked up from germline, CDR1 is SGHTA and CDR2 is FQGTGA. The CDR3 length is 16 residues. The CDR3 spells CASSSTSGGAADTQYF. The CDR3 coding sequence is TGTGCCAGCAGCTCGACTAGCGGGGGGGCGGCAGATACGCAGTATTTT.

J is TRBJ2-7 and V is TRBV5-1, with 8 bases lining up with TRBD1. Germline V gene sequence: CDR1 SGHRS, CDR2 YFSETQ. The CDR3 is 15 amino acids. Trimming removed 2 bases from V and 3 bases from J; junction bases left unmatched: 7. CDR3 DNA sequence: TGCGCCAGCAGCTTTCAGGGGGCAGCTTTCTACGAGCAGTACTTC. It translates to CASSFQGAAFYEQYF.

The chain has TRBV19 and TRBJ1-1; D possibly corresponds to TRBD1 (6 bases). This CDR3 is 16 amino acids long. Deletions cut 4 bases from V and 0 bases from J, with 15 bases between. Germline loops: CDR1 LNHDA, CDR2 SQIVND (reference sequence). The CDR3, as DNA: TGTGCCAGTAGTACCCGAGGAGGACAGCTGAACACTGAAGCTTTCTTT. It is translated as CASSTRGGQLNTEAFF.

This rearrangement joins TRBV11-2 to TRBJ2-1; 8 bases are a match to TRBD2. Trimming cost V 4 bases and J 7 bases; bases outside gene matches: 6. The germline V gene encodes CDR1 SGHAT and CDR2 FQNNGV. The length of the CDR3 is 14 residues. The CDR3 DNA sequence: TGTGCCAGCAGCTCCGGGACTAGGCAAAATGAGCAGTTCTTC. Encoded protein: CASSSGTRQNEQFF.

This CDR3 reads CASSLLGATAETQYF. CDR3 coding DNA: TGCGCCAGCAGCTTGCTAGGGGCCACGGCGGAGACCCAGTACTTC. The chain links TRBV5-1 to TRBJ2-5, with a weak D call TRBD1 (5 bases). V lost 1 base to trimming and J lost 5 bases, with 15 bases between them. The CDR3 totals 15 residues. In germline, CDR1 is SGHRS, CDR2 YFSETQ.

Here the CDR3 reads CASSRDRRNEKLFF. As DNA, the CDR3 is TGTGCCAGCAGCCGGGACAGGAGGAATGAAAAACTGTTTTTT. The chain couples TRBV5-6 to TRBJ1-4; 8 nucleotides line up with TRBD1. V lost 4 bases and J lost 5; bases outside the gene matches: 4. There are 14 residues in the CDR3. Germline loops: CDR1 SGHDT, CDR2 YYEEEE.